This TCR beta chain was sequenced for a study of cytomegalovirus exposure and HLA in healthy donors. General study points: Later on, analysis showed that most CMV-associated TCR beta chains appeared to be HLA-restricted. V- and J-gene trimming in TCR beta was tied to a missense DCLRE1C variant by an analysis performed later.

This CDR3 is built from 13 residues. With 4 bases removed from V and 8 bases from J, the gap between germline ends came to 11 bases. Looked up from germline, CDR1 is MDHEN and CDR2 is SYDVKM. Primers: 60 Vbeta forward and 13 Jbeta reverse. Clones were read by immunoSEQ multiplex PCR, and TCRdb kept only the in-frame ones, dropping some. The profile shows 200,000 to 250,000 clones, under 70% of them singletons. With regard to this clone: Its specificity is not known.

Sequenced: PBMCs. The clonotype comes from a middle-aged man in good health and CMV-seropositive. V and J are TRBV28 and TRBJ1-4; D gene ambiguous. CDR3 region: CASSSGGREKLFF. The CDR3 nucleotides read TGTGCCAGCAGTTCCGGCGGGAGGGAAAAACTGTTTTTT.